Reported below is one TCR beta chain. Its antigen is not identified. The Oncomine TCR Beta short-read assay was applied to DNA of cultured CD4+ T cells. TCRdb ran MiXCR on the PCR reads and lists one entry per CDR3 protein. This table has 10,000 to 15,000 distinct CDR3 sequences, approximately 58% appearing once. This entry belongs to a study of vaccination and CD4 T cells after COVID-19. The sample's treatment: roughly 10-day PBMC culture with coronavirus spike peptide pools or control peptides (ViraFEST assay). Having spent ten to eleven days in culture, CD4+ T cells were then isolated by negative selection. Material: CD4+ T cells from blood, cultured in vitro. This receptor was taken from a human donor who had recovered from COVID-19.

In DNA, the CDR3 is TGCAGTGCTAGAACTAGCGGGAGGGCCTACAATGAGCAGTTCTTC. Translating gives CSARTSGRAYNEQFF. The chain joins TRBV20-1 to TRBJ2-1; 13 bases are shared with TRBD2. The CDR3 spans 15 residues. CDR1 and CDR2 from the germline V gene are DFQATT and SNEGSKA (reference sequence). J lost 2 bases, V lost 2 bases, and 0 bases had no gene match.